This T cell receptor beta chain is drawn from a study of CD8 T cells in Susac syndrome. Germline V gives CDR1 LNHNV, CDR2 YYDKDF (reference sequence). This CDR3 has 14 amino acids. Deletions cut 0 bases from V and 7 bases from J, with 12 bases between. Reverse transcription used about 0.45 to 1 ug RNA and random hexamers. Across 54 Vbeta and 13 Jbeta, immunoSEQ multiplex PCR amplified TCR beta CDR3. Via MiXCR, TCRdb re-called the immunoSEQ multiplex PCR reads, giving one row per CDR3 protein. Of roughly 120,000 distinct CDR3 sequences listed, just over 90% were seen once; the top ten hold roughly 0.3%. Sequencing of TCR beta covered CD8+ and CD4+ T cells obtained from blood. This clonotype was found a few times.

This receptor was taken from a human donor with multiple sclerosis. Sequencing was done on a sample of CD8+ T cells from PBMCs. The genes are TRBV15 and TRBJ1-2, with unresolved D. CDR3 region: CATSRDTNGRGYTF. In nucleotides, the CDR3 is TGTGCCACCAGCAGAGATACGAACGGACGTGGCTACACCTTC.